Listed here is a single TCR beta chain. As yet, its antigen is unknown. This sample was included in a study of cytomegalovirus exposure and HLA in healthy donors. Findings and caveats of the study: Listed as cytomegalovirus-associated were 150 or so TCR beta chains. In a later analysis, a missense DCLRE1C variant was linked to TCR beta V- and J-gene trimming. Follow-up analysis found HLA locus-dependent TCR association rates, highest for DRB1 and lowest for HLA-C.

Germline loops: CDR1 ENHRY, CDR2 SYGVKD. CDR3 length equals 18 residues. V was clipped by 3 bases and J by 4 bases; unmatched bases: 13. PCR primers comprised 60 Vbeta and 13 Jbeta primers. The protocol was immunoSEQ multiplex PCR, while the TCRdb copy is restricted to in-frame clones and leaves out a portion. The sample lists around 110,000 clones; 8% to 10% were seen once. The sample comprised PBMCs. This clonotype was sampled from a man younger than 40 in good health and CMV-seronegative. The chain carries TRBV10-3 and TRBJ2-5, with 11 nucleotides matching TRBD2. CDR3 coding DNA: TGTGCCATCAGTGACCCCATGGGGCTAGCGGGGGGAGGAGAGACCCAGTACTTC. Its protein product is CAISDPMGLAGGGETQYF.